Below, 26 T cell receptor beta chains from the same sample are listed, as sequenced in a study of blood T cell repertoires in COVID-19. Sequencing was performed with immunoSEQ multiplex PCR; in TCRdb, only in-frame clones are kept and a portion is missing. Of 250,000 to 300,000 clones listed, roughly 85% were seen once; the top ten hold roughly 3.1%. Sequenced: peripheral blood. The receptors shown here come from a woman aged 18-35 years with acute or convalescent COVID-19.

This clone has just a few counts. V usage is TRBV10-3 and J usage is TRBJ1-2; D is unclear. Per germline, CDR1 ENHRY and CDR2 SYGVKD. The CDR3 consists of 12 residues. V lost 3 bases and J 0 bases, leaving 2 bases between the germline ends. This chain's CDR3 is CAISDTNYGYTF. The CDR3 region has the DNA TGTGCCATCAGTGATACTAACTATGGCTACACCTTC.

This clone was detected only a few times. J is TRBJ1-2 and V is TRBV3-1 (or the pseudogene TRBV3-2), with TRBD1 matching 12 bases. The germline gives CDR1 LGHDT, CDR2 YNNKEL (reference sequence). The V and J ends lost 4 bases and 5 bases, in that order; junction bases with no gene match: 2. The CDR3 totals 14 residues. Here the CDR3 reads CASSPGQGAYGYTF. CDR3 DNA sequence: TGTGCCAGCAGCCCGGGACAGGGGGCGTATGGCTACACCTTC.

The chain combines TRBV20-1 with TRBJ1-2; no clear D. The CDR3 extends over 11 amino acids. The germline V gene has CDR1 DFQATT and CDR2 SNEGSKA (reference sequence). V lost 6 bases and J 5 bases, leaving 10 bases between the germline ends. The CDR3: CSARRPYGYTF. The CDR3 coding sequence is TGCAGTGCGCGCAGGCCGTATGGCTACACCTTC.

The chain carries TRBV18 and TRBJ1-5, with a tentative D call TRBD1 (5 bases). The CDR3 loop spans 15 amino acids. Germline V gene lookup returns CDR1 KGHSH and CDR2 LQKENI. V was clipped by 6 bases and J by 1 base, with 13 bases between them. This CDR3 reads CASSTTAASNQPQHF. In DNA form, the CDR3 reads TGTGCCAGCTCGACGACAGCAGCAAGCAATCAGCCCCAGCATTTT.

The J gene is TRBJ1-2, the V gene TRBV19, with D unresolved. The V end lost 4 bases, the J end lost 5 bases, and 5 bases lay between the germline ends. Germline assignment: CDR1 LNHDA and CDR2 SQIVND (reference sequence). The CDR3 sequence is 11 residues long. CDR3 nucleotides: TGTGCCAGTAGTACCATTTATGGCTACACCTTC. It encodes CASSTIYGYTF. The full variable domain, in which reference TRBV19 and TRBJ1-2 provide the parts outside the CDR3, is DGGITQSPKYLFRKEGQNVTLSCEQNLNHDAMYWYRQDPGQGLRLIYYSQIVNDFQKGDIAEGYSVSREKKESFPLTVTSAQKNPTAFYLCASSTIYGYTFGSGTRLTVV.

V is TRBV12-3 or TRBV12-4 and J is TRBJ2-7; 9 bases fit TRBD1. The CDR3 is made up of 13 amino acids. V lost 1 base and J lost 6; bases outside the gene matches: 1. Here the CDR3 DNA reads TGTGCCAGCAGTTTAGGGACAGGGGCCGAGCAGTACTTC. Amino acid sequence: CASSLGTGAEQYF.

V is TRBV4-3 and J is TRBJ2-5; the D gene is possibly TRBD2 (7 bases). Germline V gives CDR1 LGHNA, CDR2 YSLEER. The CDR3 contains 16 residues. Trimming cost V 1 base and J 6 bases, with 18 bases left between them. DNA of the CDR3: TGCGCCAGCAGCCAAGTAATACGGGGGGCGACGAAGACCCAGTACTTC. Protein product: CASSQVIRGATKTQYF.

In its sample, this clone was seen once. The chain has TRBV10-3 and TRBJ2-1; TRBD2 agrees at 8 bases. The germline CDR1 and CDR2 sequences are ENHRY and SYGVKD. This CDR3 is 16 amino acids long. V lost 4 bases, J lost 0 bases, and 5 bases stayed unmatched. The CDR3, as DNA: TGTGCCATCAGTGTTCAGCGGGAGAGCTCCTACAATGAGCAGTTCTTC. This encodes CAISVQRESSYNEQFF.

The chain couples TRBV4-2 to TRBJ1-5; 7 bases agree with TRBD1. Germline assignment: CDR1 LGHNA and CDR2 YNFKEQ. The J segment lost 3 bases and the V segment lost 2 bases, leaving 4 bases of the junction unmatched. This CDR3 has 15 residues. The CDR3 here is CASSQTTGNNQPQHF. The CDR3 coding sequence is TGTGCCAGCAGCCAAACGACAGGGAACAATCAGCCCCAGCATTTT.

The chain recombines TRBV7-2 with TRBJ1-2; 12 positions match TRBD1. Germline values: CDR1 SGHTA, CDR2 FQGNSA. The V and J ends lost 2 bases and 7 bases, in that order; junction bases with no gene match: 8. There are 16 residues in the CDR3. CDR3 sequence reads: CASSLMGQGAGGGYTF. Here the CDR3 DNA reads TGTGCCAGCAGCTTAATGGGACAGGGGGCCGGTGGTGGCTACACCTTC. The whole variable domain, remainder taken from reference TRBV7-2 and TRBJ1-2, is GAGVSQSPSNKVTEKGKDVELRCDPISGHTALYWYRQSLGQGLEFLIYFQGNSAPDKSGLPSDRFSAERTGGSVSTLTIQRTQQEDSAVYLCASSLMGQGAGGGYTFGSGTRLTVV.

V gene TRBV6-4 combines with J gene TRBJ2-1; TRBD2 might be the D (5 bases). Trimming removed 4 bases at V and 9 bases at J, with 16 bases between. The CDR3 loop spans 14 amino acids. CDR1 and CDR2 (germline): MRHNA, SNTAGT. Here the CDR3 DNA reads TGTGCCAGCAGTGTCACTAGGGCGGCCTCTGAGCAGTTCTTC. This translates into CASSVTRAASEQFF.

The chain joins TRBV15 to TRBJ2-1; 14 nucleotides match TRBD2. V gave up 5 bases and J gave up 0 bases; unmatched junction bases: 3. Germline lookup yields CDR1 LNHNV and CDR2 YYDKDF (reference sequence). This CDR3 has 17 amino acids. In DNA form, the CDR3 reads TGTGCCACCAGCCCTGGGACTAGCGGGAGCTCCTACAATGAGCAGTTCTTC. Translating gives CATSPGTSGSSYNEQFF.

This clone was seen only once. J is TRBJ2-3 and V is TRBV6-5; 7 bases map to TRBD2. Germline CDR1 reads MNHEY; CDR2 reads SVGAGI. Trimming at V came to 2 bases and at J to 0 bases, leaving 5 bases not matched to a gene. The CDR3 runs to 16 residues. Here the CDR3 DNA reads TGTGCCAGCAGTTACCGGGGTAGCGGGAGCACAGATACGCAGTATTTT. This encodes CASSYRGSGSTDTQYF.

The chain is built from TRBV11-2 and TRBJ2-5; 12 nucleotides align to TRBD2. This CDR3 contains 14 residues. Trimming cost V 5 bases and J 3 bases; bases outside gene matches: 1. CDR1 and CDR2 from the germline V gene are SGHAT and FQNNGV. The CDR3 reads CASSRTSGKETQYF. The CDR3 region has the DNA TGTGCCAGCAGCAGGACTAGCGGGAAAGAGACCCAGTACTTC.

The gene calls are TRBV5-1 and TRBJ1-4; TRBD1 matches 9 bases. Germline V gene lookup returns CDR1 SGHRS and CDR2 YFSETQ. This CDR3 region has 15 residues. V gave up 4 bases and J gave up 8 bases; unmatched junction bases: 9. The CDR3: CASSITGTGNEKLFF. CDR3 bases: TGCGCCAGCAGCATAACCGGGACAGGGAACGAAAAACTGTTTTTT.

The count of this clone is one. The gene calls are TRBV15 and TRBJ2-2, with D perhaps matching TRBD1 (7 bases). With 0 bases removed from V and 6 bases from J, the gap between germline ends came to 8 bases. Germline loops: CDR1 LNHNV, CDR2 YYDKDF (reference sequence). The CDR3 runs 14 residues. For the CDR3, the DNA is TGTGCCACCAGCAGAGACAGGGGGGCCGGGGAGCTGTTTTTT. It is translated as CATSRDRGAGELFF.

For the CDR3, the DNA is TGCGCCAGCAGCCCGTACGGGGGGGCTAGGGCAACTAATGAAAAACTGTTTTTT. It translates to CASSPYGGARATNEKLFF. The chain employs TRBV5-1 and TRBJ1-4; tentatively, D is TRBD1 (6 bases). Trimming left V 4 bases short and J 0 bases short, with 19 bases between. The CDR3 extends over 18 amino acids. The germline V gene encodes CDR1 SGHRS and CDR2 YFSETQ.

The gene calls are TRBV3-1 (or the pseudogene TRBV3-2) and TRBJ2-3, with D maybe TRBD2 (5 bases). CDR3 length: 14 residues. Germline V lookup: CDR1 LGHDT, CDR2 YNNKEL (reference sequence). V was pared by 1 base and J by 2 bases, with 7 bases between. The CDR3 spells CASSQGLPTDTQYF. DNA of the CDR3: TGTGCCAGCAGCCAAGGACTACCCACAGATACGCAGTATTTT.

The J gene is TRBJ2-1, the V gene TRBV7-3; D may be TRBD2 (5 bases). Germline CDR1 SGHTA, CDR2 FQGTGA. This CDR3 comprises 16 residues. V gave up 4 bases and J gave up 0 bases, with 13 bases separating them. CDR3 sequence: CASSSIARSSYNEQFF. The CDR3 DNA reads TGTGCCAGCAGCTCAATAGCGCGGAGCTCCTACAATGAGCAGTTCTTC. The variable domain in full, with the rest retrieved from reference TRBV7-3 and TRBJ2-1, is GAGVSQTPSNKVTEKGKYVELRCDPISGHTALYWYRQSLGQGPEFLIYFQGTGAADDSGLPNDRFFAVRPEGSVSTLKIQRTERGDSAVYLCASSSIARSSYNEQFFGPGTRLTVL.

The chain recombines TRBV6-5 with TRBJ2-3; the D is unclear. Trimming cost V 6 bases and J 7 bases, with 8 bases left between them. There are 11 residues in the CDR3. From germline, CDR1 is MNHEY and CDR2 SVGAGI. The CDR3 bases are TGTGCCAGCAGACAATCGAATACGCAGTATTTT. It codes for CASRQSNTQYF.

The rearrangement links TRBV19 to TRBJ2-1; tentatively, D is TRBD2 (5 bases). The CDR3 covers 14 residues. V was pared by 3 bases and J by 6 bases, with 12 bases between. Germline V CDR1 and CDR2: LNHDA, SQIVND (reference sequence). The CDR3 sequence: CASSILLASNEQFF. The CDR3 DNA sequence: TGTGCCAGTAGTATCTTGCTAGCATCCAATGAGCAGTTCTTC. Full variable domain (rest looked up from reference TRBV19 and TRBJ2-1): DGGITQSPKYLFRKEGQNVTLSCEQNLNHDAMYWYRQDPGQGLRLIYYSQIVNDFQKGDIAEGYSVSREKKESFPLTVTSAQKNPTAFYLCASSILLASNEQFFGPGTRLTVL.

This clone was detected a few times. The chain carries TRBV3-1 (or the pseudogene TRBV3-2) and TRBJ2-5; the match to TRBD2 covers 10 bases. This CDR3 has 15 residues. Per the germline V gene, CDR1 is LGHDT and CDR2 is YNNKEL (reference sequence). V gave up 3 bases and J gave up 5 bases; unmatched junction bases: 6. CDR3 coding DNA: TGTGCCAGCAGCCATCCTAGCGGGAGTCGGGAGACCCAGTACTTC. Its translation: CASSHPSGSRETQYF.

This chain uses TRBV19 with TRBJ1-2; a weak D match, TRBD1 (6 bases). Germline loops: CDR1 LNHDA, CDR2 SQIVND (reference sequence). With 6 bases removed from V and 4 bases from J, the gap between germline ends came to 12 bases. The CDR3 length is 13 residues. CDR3: CASSTPQGYGYTF. The CDR3 region has the DNA TGTGCCAGTAGCACCCCACAGGGCTATGGCTACACCTTC.

The V and J genes are TRBV5-6 and TRBJ2-1, with D hard to call. The CDR3 is 14 residues long. Trimming took off 2 bases at V and 4 bases at J, with 10 bases between the two ends. CDR1 and CDR2 from the germline V gene are SGHDT and YYEEEE. As DNA, the CDR3 is TGTGCCAGCAGCTTTGGCGCGACTTACAATGAGCAGTTCTTC. Encoded protein: CASSFGATYNEQFF.

The V and J genes are TRBV28 and TRBJ1-1; D possibly corresponds to TRBD1 (5 bases). The CDR3 runs to 13 residues. Germline V lookup: CDR1 MDHEN, CDR2 SYDVKM. V dropped 2 bases and J dropped 7 bases, with 11 bases sitting between them. The CDR3 nucleotides are TGTGCCAGCAGTTTAGAAGCAGGGTATGAAGCTTTCTTT. Translated: CASSLEAGYEAFF. Filled out from reference TRBV28 and TRBJ1-1, the complete variable domain reads DVKVTQSSRYLVKRTGEKVFLECVQDMDHENMFWYRQDPGLGLRLIYFSYDVKMKEKGDIPEGYSVSREKKERFSLILESASTNQTSMYLCASSLEAGYEAFFGQGTRLTVV.

The rearrangement links TRBV21-1 to TRBJ2-7; TRBD2, as called in the table, went unchecked against the DNA. TRBV21-1 is labeled a pseudogene. The CDR3 runs to 20 residues. This chain's CDR3 is CASRLLAGGPSRRISYEQYF. DNA of the CDR3: TGTGCCAGCAGGCTTCTAGCGGGAGGGCCCTCGCGTCGGATATCCTACGAGCAGTACTTC.